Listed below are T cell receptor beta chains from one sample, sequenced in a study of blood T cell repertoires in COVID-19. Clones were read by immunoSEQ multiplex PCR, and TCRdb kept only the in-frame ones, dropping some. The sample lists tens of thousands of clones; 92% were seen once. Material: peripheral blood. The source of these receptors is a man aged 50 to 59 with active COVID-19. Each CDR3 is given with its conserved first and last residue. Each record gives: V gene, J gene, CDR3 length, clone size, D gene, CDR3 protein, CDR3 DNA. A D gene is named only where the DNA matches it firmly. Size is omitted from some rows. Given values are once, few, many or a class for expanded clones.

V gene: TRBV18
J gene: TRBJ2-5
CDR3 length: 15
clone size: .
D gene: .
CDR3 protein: CASSPWTKTGETQYF
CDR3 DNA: TGTGCCAGCTCACCATGGACAAAAACGGGAGAGACCCAGTACTTC

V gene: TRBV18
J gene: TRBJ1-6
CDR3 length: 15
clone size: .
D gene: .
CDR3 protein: CASSPWTVNNSPLHF
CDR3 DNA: TGTGCCAGCTCACCTTGGACAGTTAATAATTCACCCCTCCACTTT

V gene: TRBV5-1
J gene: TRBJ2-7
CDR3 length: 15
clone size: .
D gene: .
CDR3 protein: CASSLEPDTSYEQYF
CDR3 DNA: TGCGCCAGCAGCTTGGAACCCGACACCTCCTACGAGCAGTACTTC

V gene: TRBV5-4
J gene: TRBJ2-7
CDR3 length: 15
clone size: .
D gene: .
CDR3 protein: CASSLVQGGFYEQYF
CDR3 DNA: TGTGCCAGCAGCTTGGTGCAGGGCGGTTTTTACGAGCAGTACTTC

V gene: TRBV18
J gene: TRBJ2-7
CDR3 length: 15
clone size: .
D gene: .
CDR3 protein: CASSPRGGPAYEQYF
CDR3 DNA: TGTGCCAGCTCACCTCGCGGAGGTCCCGCCTACGAGCAGTACTTC

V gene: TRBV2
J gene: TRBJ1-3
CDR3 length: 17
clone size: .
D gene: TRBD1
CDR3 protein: CASSPSRDSSSGNTIYF
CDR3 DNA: TGTGCCAGCAGTCCCTCACGGGACAGTAGCTCTGGAAACACCATATATTTT

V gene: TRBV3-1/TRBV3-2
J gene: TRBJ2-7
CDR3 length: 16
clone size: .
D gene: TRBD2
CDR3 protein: CASSQSGLAGAYEQYF
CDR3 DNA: TGTGCCAGCAGCCAATCTGGACTAGCGGGAGCCTACGAGCAGTACTTC

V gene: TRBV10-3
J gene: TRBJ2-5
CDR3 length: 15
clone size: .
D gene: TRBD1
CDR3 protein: CAISSTGGAGETQYF
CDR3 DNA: TGTGCCATCAGCTCGACAGGGGGCGCGGGGGAGACCCAGTACTTC

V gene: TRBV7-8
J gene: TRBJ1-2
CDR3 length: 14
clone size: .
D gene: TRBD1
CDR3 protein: CASSLWTGGYGYTF
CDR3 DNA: TGTGCCAGCAGCCTTTGGACAGGGGGCTATGGCTACACCTTC

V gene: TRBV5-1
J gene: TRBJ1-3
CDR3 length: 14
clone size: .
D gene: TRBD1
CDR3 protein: CASWDRVPGNTIYF
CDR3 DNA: TGCGCCAGCTGGGACAGGGTCCCTGGAAACACCATATATTTT

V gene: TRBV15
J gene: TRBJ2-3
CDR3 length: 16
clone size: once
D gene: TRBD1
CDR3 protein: CATSRIGTGGADTQYF
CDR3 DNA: TGTGCCACCAGCAGAATCGGGACAGGGGGCGCAGATACGCAGTATTTT

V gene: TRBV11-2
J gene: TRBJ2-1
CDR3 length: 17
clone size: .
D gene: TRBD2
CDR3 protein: CASSLTSGRGAYNEQFF
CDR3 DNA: TGTGCCAGCAGCCTTACTAGCGGGAGGGGCGCCTACAATGAGCAGTTCTTC

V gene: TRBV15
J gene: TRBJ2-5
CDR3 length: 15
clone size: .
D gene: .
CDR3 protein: CATSRDGTNQETQYF
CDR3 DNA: TGTGCCACCAGCAGAGATGGGACAAACCAAGAGACCCAGTACTTC

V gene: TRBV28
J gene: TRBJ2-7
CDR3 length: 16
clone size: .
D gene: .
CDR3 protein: CASSPPTGHPTYEQYF
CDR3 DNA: TGTGCCAGCAGCCCCCCAACGGGACACCCGACCTACGAGCAGTACTTC

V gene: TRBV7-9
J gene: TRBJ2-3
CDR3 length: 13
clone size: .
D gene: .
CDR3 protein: CASSLLSADTQYF
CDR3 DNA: TGTGCCAGCAGCTTACTAAGCGCAGATACGCAGTATTTT

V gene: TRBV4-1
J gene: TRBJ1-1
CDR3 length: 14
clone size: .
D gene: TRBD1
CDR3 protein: CASSQDRVNTEAFF
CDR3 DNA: TGCGCCAGCAGCCAGGACAGGGTGAACACTGAAGCTTTCTTT

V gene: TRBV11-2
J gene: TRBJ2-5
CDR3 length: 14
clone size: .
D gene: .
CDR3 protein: CASSFSHGEETQYF
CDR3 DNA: TGTGCCAGCAGCTTCTCCCACGGTGAAGAGACCCAGTACTTC